Included here is one T cell receptor (beta chain) sequence, with context. Original processing notes: Researchers report that nucleated cell counts were estimated from reference gene primer amplification. The method was immunoSEQ multiplex PCR; TCRdb's version includes in-frame clones alone and lacks a portion of them. The V and J calls and the clone size are those of that table, but D and trimming were determined from the DNA. The sample shows some 150,000 clones, 85% to 90% of them seen only once. The entry originates in a study of blood T cell repertoires in COVID-19. Study overall: Acute and convalescent COVID-19 samples came from the United States, Italy and Spain. The analysed material was cDNA or gDNA that came from T cells, B-cell-depleted T cells, or PBMCs.

Germline assignment: CDR1 SGHTA and CDR2 FQGNSA. V shed 1 base and J shed 4 bases, with 12 bases lying between them. The CDR3 covers 15 residues. Input material: peripheral blood. The chain combines TRBV7-2 with TRBJ2-3; tentative D call: TRBD2 (5 bases). This sequence was found in a man over 45 who had recovered from COVID-19. CDR3 in amino acids: CASSLVAPGADTQYF. DNA of the CDR3: TGTGCCAGCAGCTTAGTCGCACCCGGGGCAGATACGCAGTATTTT. Full variable domain (outside the CDR3, taken from reference TRBV7-2 and TRBJ2-3): GAGVSQSPSNKVTEKGKDVELRCDPISGHTALYWYRQSLGQGLEFLIYFQGNSAPDKSGLPSDRFSAERTGGSVSTLTIQRTQQEDSAVYLCASSLVAPGADTQYFGPGTRLTVL.